The clone carrying this T cell receptor (beta chain) showed up many times. Its target is not known. This record belongs to a study of CD8 T cells in ankylosing spondylitis. Germline V gene lookup returns CDR1 MNHEY and CDR2 SVGAGI. V dropped 4 bases and J dropped 4; count of bases not matched to a gene: 5. The CDR3 is 15 residues long. Study-level points and caveats: A motif of 7 or 8 highly homologous TCR beta variants was seen as apparently characteristic of ankylosing spondylitis blood. The clones that were linked to disease were reported to be significantly enriched in matched synovial fluid samples from ankylosing spondylitis patients. Clones linked to the disease showed a CD8+ phenotype. They occurred at relatively low frequencies in peripheral blood.

Each CDR3 protein gets one entry after TCRdb re-called the 5' RACE reads with MiXCR. The sample records 200,000 to 250,000 distinct CDR3 sequences, around a tenth being singletons. Sequenced sample: blood, either unsorted or a sorted T cell fraction (not recorded which). This receptor was taken from a male donor with ankylosing spondylitis or in good health (not recorded which). The rearrangement uses TRBV6-5 and TRBJ1-2; 11 nucleotides agree with TRBD1. CDR3 region: CASSWDRGIGYGYTF. DNA for the CDR3: TGTGCCAGCAGTTGGGACAGGGGGATTGGCTATGGCTACACCTTC.